These 27 T cell receptor beta chains were all obtained from the same sample, sequenced in a study of technical replicates of blood from a handful of donors. Profiled with immunoSEQ multiplex PCR; TCRdb holds only in-frame clones, not every one. The sample contains tens of thousands of clones, approximately 94% of which appear only once. The sequenced sample consisted of T cells isolated from PBMCs. The receptors come from a human donor in good health.

V is TRBV5-6 and J is TRBJ2-1, with 7 bases identical to TRBD2. V lost 2 bases, J lost 3 bases, and 8 bases stayed unmatched. Germline assignment: CDR1 SGHDT and CDR2 YYEEEE. The CDR3 extends over 16 amino acids. CDR3 nucleotides: TGTGCCAGCAGCTTAAGAGGGAGGGCCCTCTACAATGAGCAGTTCTTC. Its protein product is CASSLRGRALYNEQFF. Based on the CDR3 plus reference TRBV5-6 and TRBJ2-1, the full variable domain is DAGVTQSPTHLIKTRGQQVTLRCSPKSGHDTVSWYQQALGQGPQFIFQYYEEEERQRGNFPDRFSGHQFPNYSSELNVNALLLGDSALYLCASSLRGRALYNEQFFGPGTRLTVL.

This clone showed up just a few times. This chain connects TRBV19 to TRBJ1-1; 8 bases align to TRBD1. This CDR3 spans 13 amino acids. V lost 6 bases to trimming and J lost 3 bases; unmatched junction nucleotides: 3. CDR1 and CDR2 (germline): LNHDA, SQIVND (reference sequence). The chain's CDR3 is CASRADRDTEAFF. The CDR3 DNA follows: TGTGCCAGTAGGGCGGACAGGGACACTGAAGCTTTCTTT.

The chain employs TRBV4-1 and TRBJ2-3; 12 bases are a match to TRBD2. Unmatched junction bases numbered 6, after V lost 4 bases and J lost 1 base. The CDR3 runs 17 residues. The V gene's germline CDR1 is MGHRA and CDR2 YSYEKL. This CDR3 is CASSLSGTSGRTDTQYF. In DNA form, the CDR3 reads TGCGCCAGCAGCCTTTCCGGGACTAGCGGGCGCACAGATACGCAGTATTTT.

V and J are TRBV7-2 and TRBJ2-3; 8 bases map to TRBD1. The V and J ends lost 5 bases and 4 bases, in that order; junction bases with no gene match: 2. The CDR3 consists of 13 residues. Germline-derived CDR1 and CDR2 are SGHTA and FQGNSA. The CDR3 protein is CASSLDRADTQYF. The CDR3 DNA sequence: TGTGCCAGCAGCCTGGACAGGGCAGATACGCAGTATTTT.

The chain uses TRBV29-1 and TRBJ1-5; 9 bases match TRBD1. The ends lost 4 bases at V and 7 bases at J; junction bases unmatched: 5. This CDR3 is built from 13 residues. Germline loops: CDR1 SQVTM, CDR2 ANQGSEA. This CDR3 reads CSVGTGVGQPQHF. In DNA form, the CDR3 reads TGCAGCGTTGGGACAGGGGTAGGGCAGCCCCAGCATTTT. Full variable domain (missing parts from reference TRBV29-1 and TRBJ1-5): SAVISQKPSRDICQRGTSLTIQCQVDSQVTMMFWYRQQPGQSLTLIATANQGSEATYESGFVIDKFPISRPNLTFSTLTVSNMSPEDSSIYLCSVGTGVGQPQHFGDGTRLSIL.

This sequence joins TRBV7-9 and TRBJ1-2; 8 bases are shared with TRBD1. Losses at the gene ends were 9 bases for V and 2 bases for J; bases not matched to a gene: 11. The germline V gene has CDR1 SEHNR and CDR2 FQNEAQ (reference sequence). The CDR3 loop spans 15 amino acids. The CDR3 sequence: CASQDRELNNYGYTF. The CDR3 DNA follows: TGTGCCAGTCAGGACAGGGAACTCAACAACTATGGCTACACCTTC.

A remark on this clone: The junction departs from the called germline gene at one end, perhaps through a read error. This sequence joins TRBV7-7 and TRBJ2-7; 10 nucleotides line up with TRBD2. This CDR3 contains 15 residues. From germline, CDR1 is SSHAT and CDR2 FNYEAQ (reference sequence). CDR3 loop: CASSSDGLAAYEQYF. In DNA, the CDR3 is TGTGCTAGCAGTTCGGACGGACTAGCGGCCTACGAGCAGTACTTC.

This sequence joins TRBV19 and TRBJ2-5; 7 positions agree with TRBD2. CDR3 length equals 14 residues. Unmatched junction bases numbered 3, after V lost 1 base and J lost 4 bases. Germline V gene sequence: CDR1 LNHDA, CDR2 SQIVND (reference sequence). The chain's CDR3 is CASSIGRELETQYF. The CDR3 coding sequence is TGTGCCAGTAGTATAGGGCGGGAGTTAGAGACCCAGTACTTC. Looking up the rest from reference TRBV19 and TRBJ2-5 gives the full variable domain: DGGITQSPKYLFRKEGQNVTLSCEQNLNHDAMYWYRQDPGQGLRLIYYSQIVNDFQKGDIAEGYSVSREKKESFPLTVTSAQKNPTAFYLCASSIGRELETQYFGPGTRLLVL.

The chain uses TRBV19 and TRBJ2-7, with 10 nucleotides matching TRBD1. V gave up 3 bases and J gave up 5 bases; unmatched junction bases: 4. Per germline, CDR1 LNHDA and CDR2 SQIVND (reference sequence). The CDR3 contains 14 residues. CDR3 bases: TGTGCCAGTAGTATGCTGGGACAGGGGAACGAGCAGTACTTC. It translates to CASSMLGQGNEQYF.

Here the CDR3 reads CASWKDTYEQYF. The CDR3 DNA reads TGTGCCAGCTGGAAGGACACCTACGAGCAGTACTTC. The chain links TRBV6-5 to TRBJ2-7, with TRBD1 as a possible D gene (5 bases). Germline V gene sequence: CDR1 MNHEY, CDR2 SVGAGI. Trimming removed 8 bases from V and 2 bases from J, with 10 bases in between. This CDR3 is built from 12 residues.

The chain couples TRBV19 to TRBJ2-7; TRBD1 might be the D (5 bases). V was pared by 4 bases and J by 3 bases, with 16 bases between. Germline V CDR1 and CDR2: LNHDA, SQIVND (reference sequence). This CDR3 has 15 amino acids. The CDR3 sequence: CASSNTGSAGYEQYF. The CDR3 DNA follows: TGTGCCAGTAGTAATACAGGCTCCGCAGGCTACGAGCAGTACTTC.

The V gene is TRBV19, the J gene TRBJ1-5; 9 nucleotides agree with TRBD1. Germline trimming cut 5 bases from V and 8 bases from J; bases unmatched to any gene: 13. Germline V gene lookup returns CDR1 LNHDA and CDR2 SQIVND (reference sequence). This CDR3 is 16 amino acids long. Here the CDR3 reads CASSENPGQGAKPQHF. In DNA, the CDR3 is TGTGCCAGTAGTGAGAACCCGGGACAGGGAGCTAAGCCCCAGCATTTT.

This sequence joins TRBV7-2 and TRBJ2-7; D gene unclear. Germline loops: CDR1 SGHTA, CDR2 FQGNSA. V dropped 5 bases and J dropped 2 bases, with 19 bases sitting between them. The CDR3 totals 16 residues. CDR3 region: CASSLPRQRTTYEQYF. The CDR3 DNA sequence: TGTGCCAGCAGCCTACCACGCCAACGAACTACCTACGAGCAGTACTTC.

V is TRBV19 and J is TRBJ1-2; the D is unclear. V lost 6 bases to trimming and J lost 4 bases, with 18 bases between them. CDR1 LNHDA and CDR2 SQIVND come from the germline V gene (reference sequence). There are 15 residues in the CDR3. CDR3 residues: CASSPQPTQVYGYTF. CDR3 nucleotides: TGTGCCAGTAGCCCACAACCGACACAAGTCTATGGCTACACCTTC.

The chain is built from TRBV9 and TRBJ2-2; the match to TRBD2 covers 12 bases. The CDR3 extends over 18 amino acids. Germline V gene data show CDR1 as SGDLS and CDR2 as YYNGEE. The J segment lost 6 bases and the V segment lost 3 bases, leaving 12 bases of the junction unmatched. The CDR3 DNA sequence: TGTGCCAGCAGCGCGCTAGCGGGAGGGCCTCAGGATTCCGGGGAGCTGTTTTTT. The encoded protein is CASSALAGGPQDSGELFF.

The chain couples TRBV12-5 to TRBJ1-2; 10 nucleotides align to TRBD1. Trimming removed 4 bases from V and 8 bases from J; junction bases left unmatched: 4. Germline V gene data show CDR1 as LGHNT and CDR2 as FRNRAP. The CDR3 contains 13 residues. The CDR3 here is CASGSGQGTGYTF. The CDR3 coding sequence is TGTGCTAGTGGTTCGGGACAGGGGACCGGCTACACCTTC.

The V and J genes are TRBV2 and TRBJ2-7, with D perhaps TRBD2 (6 bases). V dropped 7 bases and J dropped 7 bases, with 14 bases sitting between them. The CDR3 covers 12 residues. Per the germline V gene, CDR1 is SNHLY and CDR2 is FYNNEI. The CDR3 nucleotides read TGTGCCAGCAATATCCGCGGACTAGAGCAGTACTTC. It encodes CASNIRGLEQYF. The full variable domain, in which reference TRBV2 and TRBJ2-7 provide the parts outside the CDR3, is EPEVTQTPSHQVTQMGQEVILRCVPISNHLYFYWYRQILGQKVEFLVSFYNNEISEKSEIFDDQFSVERPDGSNFTLKIRSTKLEDSAMYFCASNIRGLEQYFGPGTRLTVT.

J is TRBJ1-2 and V is TRBV5-1; 9 bases match TRBD1. Per the germline V gene, CDR1 is SGHRS and CDR2 is YFSETQ. After removal of 4 bases from V and 1 base from J, the junction contained 8 bases not matched to a gene. The CDR3 runs to 16 residues. This chain's CDR3 is CASSQGTGPINYGYTF. CDR3 DNA sequence: TGCGCCAGCAGCCAAGGGACAGGGCCGATTAACTATGGCTACACCTTC.

The chain has TRBV7-2 and TRBJ2-7, with a possible D match to TRBD1 (6 bases). With 3 bases removed from V and 2 bases from J, the gap between germline ends came to 14 bases. The CDR3 runs 15 residues. Per the germline V gene, CDR1 is SGHTA and CDR2 is FQGNSA. The DNA of the CDR3 is TGTGCCAGCAGCTTTTCCTTGGCAGGGGCCTACGAGCAGTACTTC. Its translation is CASSFSLAGAYEQYF.

V usage is TRBV7-3 and J usage is TRBJ1-1; D is possibly TRBD1 (5 bases). V gave up 5 bases and J gave up 5 bases, with 12 bases separating them. Germline V lookup: CDR1 SGHTA, CDR2 FQGTGA. The CDR3 covers 13 residues. This CDR3 reads CASSPNQGTEAFF. Here the CDR3 DNA reads TGTGCCAGCAGCCCGAATCAGGGAACTGAAGCTTTCTTT. The full variable domain, with the rest looked up from reference TRBV7-3 and TRBJ1-1, is GAGVSQTPSNKVTEKGKYVELRCDPISGHTALYWYRQSLGQGPEFLIYFQGTGAADDSGLPNDRFFAVRPEGSVSTLKIQRTERGDSAVYLCASSPNQGTEAFFGQGTRLTVV.

V usage is TRBV11-2 and J usage is TRBJ2-7; 9 nucleotides line up with TRBD2. The germline V gene encodes CDR1 SGHAT and CDR2 FQNNGV. V shed 6 bases, J shed 1 base, and the junction held 7 bases outside the gene matches. The CDR3 runs 15 residues. CDR3 bases: TGTGCCAGCAGTCGAAATCTAGCGGGGTCCTACGAGCAGTACTTC. Translated: CASSRNLAGSYEQYF.

The chain links TRBV14 to TRBJ1-2; 8 nucleotides line up with TRBD1. Germline CDR1 reads SGHDN; CDR2 reads FVKESK. After removal of 1 base from V and 6 bases from J, the junction contained 10 bases not matched to a gene. The CDR3 length is 16 residues. CDR3 amino acids: CASSQVGTGMWDGYTF. The DNA for the CDR3 is TGTGCCAGCAGCCAAGTTGGGACAGGAATGTGGGATGGCTACACCTTC.

This sequence joins TRBV28 and TRBJ1-1; TRBD1 matches 7 bases. In germline, CDR1 is MDHEN, CDR2 SYDVKM. V was pared by 5 bases and J by 1 base, with 10 bases of the junction left unmatched. The CDR3 covers 16 residues. DNA of the CDR3: TGTGCCAGCAGTACCTCACCGACAGGGCCGAACACTGAAGCTTTCTTT. This gives the protein CASSTSPTGPNTEAFF.

The gene calls are TRBV5-1 and TRBJ1-1, with D maybe TRBD1 (5 bases). V shed 5 bases and J shed 4 bases, with 6 bases lying between them. The CDR3 length is 11 residues. Germline V CDR1 and CDR2: SGHRS, YFSETQ. The CDR3 loop is CASSRGTEAFF. The CDR3 DNA sequence: TGCGCCAGCAGTAGGGGCACTGAAGCTTTCTTT.

Here the CDR3 reads CASSQDNGAGHTEAFF. The CDR3 coding sequence is TGCGCCAGCAGCCAAGATAACGGCGCAGGGCACACTGAAGCTTTCTTT. This chain uses TRBV4-1 with TRBJ1-1, with a tentative D call TRBD1 (5 bases). V lost 0 bases and J 3 bases, leaving 14 bases between the germline ends. The germline gives CDR1 MGHRA, CDR2 YSYEKL. The CDR3 totals 16 residues.

The V gene is TRBV9, the J gene TRBJ2-1; D possibly corresponds to TRBD2 (6 bases). CDR3 length: 15 residues. V was shortened by 3 bases and J by 3 bases, with 13 bases between the two germline ends. CDR1 and CDR2 (germline): SGDLS, YYNGEE. CDR3 sequence (DNA): TGTGCCAGCAGCGAGGGGCGGGGATACTACAATGAGCAGTTCTTC. It specifies CASSEGRGYYNEQFF. Using reference TRBV9 and TRBJ2-1 for the parts outside the CDR3, the full variable domain is DSGVTQTPKHLITATGQRVTLRCSPRSGDLSVYWYQQSLDQGLQFLIQYYNGEERAKGNILERFSAQQFPDLHSELNLSSLELGDSALYFCASSEGRGYYNEQFFGPGTRLTVL.

This sequence joins TRBV5-1 and TRBJ1-2; 8 nucleotides match TRBD1. Germline V gene sequence: CDR1 SGHRS, CDR2 YFSETQ. V shed 0 bases and J 2 bases; nucleotides not matched to a gene: 0. The CDR3 totals 14 residues. Here the CDR3 reads CASSLGQGNYGYTF. The CDR3 DNA is TGCGCCAGCAGCTTGGGACAGGGGAACTATGGCTACACCTTC.